The sequence of this T cell receptor (beta chain) was determined in a study of tissue T cells after allogeneic stem cell transplantation. Findings and limits, study-wide: Only a limited share of tissue TCRs appeared in blood or spleen. Alloreactivity or antigen specificity of tissue TCRs was not determined; some clones might be host cells.

This clone was observed a handful of times. Its matching antigen is unknown. The germline and genes are mouse ones. Read coverage stops 1 residue before the CDR3 terminus; the germline J gene supplies the remainder. This CDR3 is also generated by other DNA sequences in the sample. The CDR3 consists of 13 residues. The V gene's germline CDR1 is NNHNN and CDR2 SYGAGS (reference sequence). Losses at the gene ends were 5 bases for V and 4 bases for J; bases not matched to a gene: 2. Sequencing used immunoSEQ multiplex PCR; TCRdb keeps in-frame clones, though not all of them. Among just over 20,000 clones, roughly three quarters were seen once, and the ten largest hold less than 0.5%.

The chain carries TRBV13-2 and TRBJ2-7; 11 positions agree with TRBD2. The TCR sequence derives from a female BALB/c mouse in good health. The strain is characterized by the MHC haplotype H2-d. The sequenced sample consisted of blood. CDR3 bases read: TGTGCCAGCGGGGGGACTGGGGGTTATGAACAGTAC. Its translation is CASGGTGGYEQY. The full CDR3 sequence reads CASGGTGGYEQYF.